This entry lists 5 T cell receptor beta chains sequenced from one sample in a study of beta chain features in type 1 diabetes. Expressed TCRB transcripts were sequenced, since all the RNA that had been isolated was reverse transcribed. Using immunoSEQ multiplex PCR, the repertoire was profiled, and TCRdb retains in-frame clones only, with some absent. The sample contains around 130,000 clones, roughly 15% of which appear only once. No cognate antigen is known for these TCRs. Overall study findings and caveats: Researchers report that Type 1 diabetes patients had moderately but significantly shorter TCRB CDR3s across all four CD4+ subsets.

Sequences were obtained from central memory CD4+ T cells from blood. These receptors all stem from a man aged 25 to 45 with type 1 diabetes.

CDR3 nucleotides: TGTGCCAGCAGCTCACAGGGAAATGAGCAGTTCTTC. Its translation: CASSSQGNEQFF. V is TRBV11-3 and J is TRBJ2-1; possible D gene TRBD1, 6 bases. V was shortened by 4 bases and J by 7 bases, with 8 bases between the two germline ends. The CDR3 spans 12 residues. The germline CDR1 and CDR2 sequences are SGHNT and YENEEA.

In this sample, this clone turned up many times. This rearrangement joins TRBV5-4 to TRBJ2-7; weak D call: TRBD2 (5 bases). CDR1 is SGHNT, CDR2 YYREEE, per germline (reference sequence). CDR3 length equals 14 residues. Trimming removed 4 bases at V and 5 bases at J, with 16 bases between. The CDR3 DNA sequence: TGTGCCAGCAGCCCGGACCCGGTCGGGGACGAGCAGTACTTC. Amino acids: CASSPDPVGDEQYF. The full variable domain, rest sourced from reference TRBV5-4 and TRBJ2-7, is ETGVTQSPTHLIKTRGQQVTLRCSSQSGHNTVSWYQQALGQGPQFIFQYYREEENGRGNFPPRFSGLQFPNYSSELNVNALELDDSALYLCASSPDPVGDEQYFGPGTRLTVT.

V is TRBV4-3 and J is TRBJ2-7; D unclear. CDR3 length: 14 amino acids. The V and J ends lost 1 base and 3 bases respectively, with 10 bases between them. Germline values: CDR1 LGHNA, CDR2 YSLEER. CDR3 DNA: TGCGCCAGCAGCCAAGTTCGGCAGAACTACGAGCAGTACTTC. It is translated as CASSQVRQNYEQYF.

This clone has only a few counts. This sequence joins TRBV6-5 and TRBJ2-7; a weak D match, TRBD1 (6 bases). CDR1 MNHEY and CDR2 SVGAGI come from the germline V gene. The CDR3 has 15 residues. Trimming took off 6 bases at V and 2 bases at J, with 17 bases between the two ends. CDR3 amino acids: CASSPPVGTPYEQYF. DNA for the CDR3: TGTGCCAGCAGCCCTCCGGTCGGGACACCCTACGAGCAGTACTTC.

The V and J genes are TRBV7-2 and TRBJ1-2, with TRBD1 identical over 7 bases. With V trimmed by 5 bases and J by 6 bases, 3 bases remained unmatched. Germline CDR1 SGHTA, CDR2 FQGNSA. The CDR3 spans 12 residues. This chain's CDR3 is CASSPGGDGYTF. The CDR3 DNA follows: TGTGCCAGCAGCCCAGGGGGGGATGGCTACACCTTC.